The 25 T cell receptor beta chains listed next were all sequenced from one sample in a study of Ad26.COV2.S vaccination and SARS-CoV-2 variants. Generated by immunoSEQ multiplex PCR, the TCRdb table keeps only in-frame clones and is missing some. The top ten clones hold roughly 2.1% of a sample with some 340,000 clones, about 86% of them seen once. Treatment described: about 20 received Ad26.COV2.S at low or high dose, single or two shots; 5 received placebo; per-sample allocation not given. Day 63 following the first vaccine or placebo injection was when the samples were taken. Sample: peripheral blood, taken in a trial of Ad26.COV2.S vaccine versus placebo. The receptors here all came from a person between 18 and 59 years old who received the Ad26.COV2.S COVID-19 vaccine or a placebo.

The chain links TRBV6-5 to TRBJ1-3; no reliable D call. The CDR3 covers 13 residues. Germline loops: CDR1 MNHEY, CDR2 SVGAGI. The V end was cut by 6 bases, the J end by 6 bases, with 12 bases between. For the CDR3, the DNA is TGTGCCAGCAGCTCGGCCCCCGAAAACACCATATATTTT. Amino acids: CASSSAPENTIYF.

This rearrangement joins TRBV20-1 to TRBJ2-1; TRBD1 might be the D (6 bases). Trimming removed 3 bases at V and 5 bases at J, with 14 bases between. In germline, CDR1 is DFQATT, CDR2 SNEGSKA (reference sequence). The CDR3 consists of 14 residues. CDR3 nucleotides: TGCAGTGCTAGTGACAGGAGATTACACAATGAGCAGTTCTTC. It yields the protein CSASDRRLHNEQFF.

This clone showed up just a few times. The rearrangement uses TRBV5-1 and TRBJ1-3; no clear D gene. The germline gives CDR1 SGHRS, CDR2 YFSETQ. The CDR3 spans 16 residues. The V end was cut by 2 bases, the J end by 3 bases, with 15 bases between. CDR3 region: CASSLGSSAGGNTIYF. CDR3 sequence (DNA): TGCGCCAGCAGCTTAGGCAGTAGCGCGGGTGGAAACACCATATATTTT.

The V gene is TRBV2, the J gene TRBJ1-2; tentative D call: TRBD1 (6 bases). Germline V gene lookup returns CDR1 SNHLY and CDR2 FYNNEI. Trimming pared 5 bases from V and 6 bases from J, leaving 7 bases between. The CDR3 sequence is 11 residues long. CDR3 nucleotides: TGTGCCAGCAGTTACAGGGATGGCTACACCTTC. Amino acids: CASSYRDGYTF.

V usage is TRBV7-2 and J usage is TRBJ2-7; a weak D match, TRBD2 (7 bases). Germline V gives CDR1 SGHTA, CDR2 FQGNSA. V lost 5 bases and J 2 bases, leaving 16 bases between the germline ends. The CDR3 covers 15 residues. In DNA, the CDR3 is TGTGCCAGCAGCCTCTCAAGGGGGGGCCCCTACGAGCAGTACTTC. This codes for CASSLSRGGPYEQYF.

The chain has TRBV25-1 and TRBJ1-4; D gene ambiguous. Trimming took off 6 bases at V and 5 bases at J, with 13 bases between the two ends. The CDR3 sequence is 14 residues long. CDR1 is MGHDK and CDR2 is SYGVNS in the germline V gene. The CDR3 is CASREPHGNEKLFF. CDR3 DNA sequence: TGTGCCAGCAGGGAGCCCCATGGAAATGAAAAACTGTTTTTT.

This chain joins TRBV2 and TRBJ1-5; D is unresolved. The CDR3 spans 15 residues. Deletions cut 1 base from V and 4 bases from J, with 11 bases between. Germline V gives CDR1 SNHLY, CDR2 FYNNEI. The CDR3 bases are TGTGCCAGCAGTGAAGGTTTCCGCCGTAATCAGCCCCAGCATTTT. Translation: CASSEGFRRNQPQHF.

The chain links TRBV4-1 to TRBJ2-1, with TRBD2 identical over 11 bases. The CDR3 is 19 residues long. CDR1 and CDR2 from the germline V gene are MGHRA and YSYEKL. Trimming at V came to 0 bases and at J to 4 bases, leaving 11 bases not matched to a gene. The CDR3 protein is CASSQDPLAGDPIYNEQFF. The DNA for the CDR3 is TGCGCCAGCAGCCAAGATCCACTAGCGGGAGATCCCATTTACAATGAGCAGTTCTTC.

The sample holds many counts of this clone. Here the CDR3 DNA reads TGTGCCAGCAGGCCGGGAGGAAATTCACCCCTCCACTTT. Translation gives CASRPGGNSPLHF. This chain uses TRBV6-5 with TRBJ1-6; D gene unclear. The CDR3 extends over 13 amino acids. Germline V lookup: CDR1 MNHEY, CDR2 SVGAGI. Trimming left V 6 bases short and J 7 bases short, with 10 bases between.

This clone has just one count. The V gene is TRBV20-1, the J gene TRBJ1-5; D might be TRBD1 (5 bases). The length of the CDR3 is 14 residues. The V gene lost 3 bases and the J gene lost 2 bases, with 11 bases spanning the gap. Per germline, CDR1 DFQATT and CDR2 SNEGSKA (reference sequence). The CDR3 DNA is TGCAGTGCTAGTGGGGGTTTTGGCAATCAGCCCCAGCATTTT. Translated: CSASGGFGNQPQHF.

J is TRBJ1-1 and V is TRBV19; 10 bases fit TRBD1. The junction had 7 bases not matched to a gene; V was cut back by 5 bases and J by 1 base. The V gene's germline CDR1 is LNHDA and CDR2 SQIVND (reference sequence). This CDR3 is 16 amino acids long. CDR3 residues: CASSLGQGVSNTEAFF. CDR3 DNA: TGTGCCAGTAGTCTCGGACAGGGGGTATCGAACACTGAAGCTTTCTTT.

The rearrangement links TRBV7-2 to TRBJ1-2; perhaps TRBD1 as D (6 bases). The CDR3 length is 14 residues. V was trimmed by 4 bases and J by 4 bases, leaving 13 bases between them. CDR1 is SGHTA, CDR2 FQGNSA, per germline. DNA for the CDR3: TGTGCCAGCAGCTGGGGGGGGGCGGCCTATGGCTACACCTTC. It specifies CASSWGGAAYGYTF.

V and J are TRBV15 and TRBJ2-3; D is possibly TRBD1 (6 bases). The CDR3 contains 15 residues. The germline CDR1 and CDR2 sequences are LNHNV and YYDKDF (reference sequence). V shed 3 bases and J shed 8 bases, with 18 bases lying between them. As DNA, the CDR3 is TGTGCCACCAGCAGGGGGGCTCAGTCAAAGGGTACGCAGTATTTT. Translated, it gives CATSRGAQSKGTQYF.

The chain carries TRBV4-3 and TRBJ1-1; tentatively, D is TRBD1 (6 bases). CDR1 is LGHNA, CDR2 YSLEER, per germline. The V end lost 0 bases, the J end lost 3 bases, and 17 bases lay between the germline ends. The CDR3 contains 17 residues. The CDR3 spells CASSQDGGIWEDTEAFF. In nucleotides, the CDR3 is TGCGCCAGCAGCCAAGATGGGGGCATCTGGGAGGACACTGAAGCTTTCTTT.

The J gene is TRBJ1-6, the V gene TRBV5-4; D is uncertain. The V gene's germline CDR1 is SGHNT and CDR2 YYREEE (reference sequence). The V and J ends lost 2 bases and 9 bases respectively, with 9 bases between them. This CDR3 has 13 amino acids. The DNA for the CDR3 is TGTGCCAGCAGCTTAGATTTGGGTTCACCCCTCCACTTT. This codes for CASSLDLGSPLHF.

This clone has only a few counts. The V call is TRBV7-9, the J call TRBJ1-4; TRBD1 matches at 7 bases. Germline assignment: CDR1 SEHNR and CDR2 FQNEAQ (reference sequence). The CDR3 runs 14 residues. Trimming removed 8 bases from V and 4 bases from J; junction bases left unmatched: 7. The CDR3 bases are TGTGCCAGCGCCGGGGACAGCCTTAATGAAAAACTGTTTTTT. This translates into CASAGDSLNEKLFF.

This clone has more than one count but fewer than ten. This chain uses TRBV7-3 with TRBJ2-2; D uncertain. CDR1 SGHTA and CDR2 FQGTGA come from the germline V gene. The ends were cut back, 3 bases at V and 6 bases at J, with 8 bases in the middle. This CDR3 has 13 residues. CDR3 loop: CASSFFSSGELFF. The CDR3 bases are TGTGCCAGCAGCTTTTTTTCTTCCGGGGAGCTGTTTTTT.

The V call is TRBV9, the J call TRBJ2-6; 7 bases match TRBD1. This CDR3 region has 18 residues. Trimming removed 3 bases from V and 2 bases from J; junction bases left unmatched: 11. Germline loops: CDR1 SGDLS, CDR2 YYNGEE. DNA of the CDR3: TGTGCCAGCAGCGAAACAGGGGTCGTCCTTGCTGGGGCCAACGTCCTGACTTTC. It encodes CASSETGVVLAGANVLTF. The full variable domain, in which reference TRBV9 and TRBJ2-6 provide the parts outside the CDR3, is DSGVTQTPKHLITATGQRVTLRCSPRSGDLSVYWYQQSLDQGLQFLIQYYNGEERAKGNILERFSAQQFPDLHSELNLSSLELGDSALYFCASSETGVVLAGANVLTFGAGSRLTVL.

This chain uses TRBV15 with TRBJ2-1; D gene uncertain. CDR3 size: 14 residues. In germline, CDR1 is LNHNV, CDR2 YYDKDF (reference sequence). Trimming stripped 6 bases from V and 2 bases from J, with 11 bases between. The CDR3 nucleotides read TGTGCCACCAGAGTTGGCCAGCCCTACAATGAGCAGTTCTTC. Translated: CATRVGQPYNEQFF.

This chain uses TRBV3-1 (or the pseudogene TRBV3-2) with TRBJ2-3; 10 positions match TRBD2. The V and J ends lost 0 bases and 3 bases, in that order; junction bases with no gene match: 6. The CDR3 totals 17 residues. Germline V gene lookup returns CDR1 LGHDT and CDR2 YNNKEL (reference sequence). In nucleotides, the CDR3 is TGTGCCAGCAGCCAAGATTCAAGCGGGGGGGCTACAGATACGCAGTATTTT. It specifies CASSQDSSGGATDTQYF.

J is TRBJ2-2 and V is TRBV5-1; D not certain. Between the trimmed V and J ends, which lost 4 bases and 4 bases, there was a span of 8 bases. Germline CDR1 is SGHRS and CDR2 is YFSETQ. CDR3 size: 13 residues. The CDR3 nucleotides are TGCGCCAGCAGCCAGCCACCCACCGGGGAGCTGTTTTTT. Translating it yields CASSQPPTGELFF. The full variable domain, completed using reference TRBV5-1 and TRBJ2-2, is KAGVTQTPRYLIKTRGQQVTLSCSPISGHRSVSWYQQTPGQGLQFLFEYFSETQRNKGNFPGRFSGRQFSNSRSEMNVSTLELGDSALYLCASSQPPTGELFFGEGSRLTVL.

The chain recombines TRBV5-6 with TRBJ1-5; D might be TRBD1 (5 bases). The CDR3 has 16 residues. Germline assignment: CDR1 SGHDT and CDR2 YYEEEE. Trimming left V 4 bases short and J 4 bases short, with 18 bases between. DNA of the CDR3: TGTGCCAGCAGCACCCTCCAAGGGACCAGAAATCAGCCCCAGCATTTT. Translation: CASSTLQGTRNQPQHF.

V is TRBV30 and J is TRBJ1-4; D not resolved. V lost 0 bases to trimming and J lost 10 bases, with 12 bases between them. The CDR3 extends over 13 amino acids. Germline CDR1 and CDR2: GTSNPN and SVGIG (reference sequence). The CDR3 nucleotides read TGTGCCTGGAGTGTTACCAACAACGGAAAACTGTTTTTT. Translating gives CAWSVTNNGKLFF.

V is TRBV6-2 or TRBV6-3 and J is TRBJ2-3; 9 bases are a match to TRBD2. Unmatched junction bases numbered 6, after V lost 0 bases and J lost 11 bases. CDR1 is MNHEY and CDR2 is SVGEGT in the germline V gene. The CDR3 has 14 amino acids. The CDR3 sequence is CASSYSAGGGRQYF. The CDR3 DNA sequence: TGTGCCAGCAGTTACTCGGCGGGAGGGGGAAGGCAGTATTTT.

V gene TRBV19 combines with J gene TRBJ1-2; TRBD1 might be the D (5 bases). This CDR3 is built from 11 residues. Trimming removed 6 bases from V and 7 bases from J, with 9 bases in between. CDR1 is LNHDA, CDR2 SQIVND, per germline (reference sequence). CDR3 sequence reads: CASRTVSGYTF. The CDR3 region has the DNA TGTGCCAGTAGGACAGTAAGTGGCTACACCTTC. Complete variable domain (other parts from reference TRBV19 and TRBJ1-2): DGGITQSPKYLFRKEGQNVTLSCEQNLNHDAMYWYRQDPGQGLRLIYYSQIVNDFQKGDIAEGYSVSREKKESFPLTVTSAQKNPTAFYLCASRTVSGYTFGSGTRLTVV.